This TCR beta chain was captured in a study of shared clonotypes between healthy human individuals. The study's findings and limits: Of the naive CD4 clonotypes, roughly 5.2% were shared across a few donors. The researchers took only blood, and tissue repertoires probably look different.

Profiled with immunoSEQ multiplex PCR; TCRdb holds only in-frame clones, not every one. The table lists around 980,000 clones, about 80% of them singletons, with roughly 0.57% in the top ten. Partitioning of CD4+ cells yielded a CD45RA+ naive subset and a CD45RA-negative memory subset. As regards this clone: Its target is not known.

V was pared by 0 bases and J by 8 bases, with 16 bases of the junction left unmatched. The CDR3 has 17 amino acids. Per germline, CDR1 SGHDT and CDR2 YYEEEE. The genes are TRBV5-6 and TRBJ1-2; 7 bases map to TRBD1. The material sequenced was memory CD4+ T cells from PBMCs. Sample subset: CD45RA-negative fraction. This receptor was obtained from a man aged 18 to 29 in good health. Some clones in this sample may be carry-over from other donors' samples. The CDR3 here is CASSLDSYRGIEGGYTF. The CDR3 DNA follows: TGTGCCAGCAGCTTGGATTCTTACAGGGGAATCGAGGGCGGCTACACCTTC.